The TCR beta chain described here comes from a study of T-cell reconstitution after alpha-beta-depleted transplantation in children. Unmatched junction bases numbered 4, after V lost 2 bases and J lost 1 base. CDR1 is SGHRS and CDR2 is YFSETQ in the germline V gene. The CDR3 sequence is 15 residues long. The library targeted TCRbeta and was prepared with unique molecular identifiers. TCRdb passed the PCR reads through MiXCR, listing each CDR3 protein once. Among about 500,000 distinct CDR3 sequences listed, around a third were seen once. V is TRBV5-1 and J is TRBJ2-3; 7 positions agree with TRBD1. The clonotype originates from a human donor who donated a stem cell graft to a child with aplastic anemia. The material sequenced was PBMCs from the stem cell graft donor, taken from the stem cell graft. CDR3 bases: TGCGCCAGCAGCTTCACAGGGGACCGCACAGATACGCAGTATTTT. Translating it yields CASSFTGDRTDTQYF.